The clone carrying this T cell receptor (beta chain) was seen more than once but under ten times. Other nucleotide sequences from this sample produce the same CDR3. This sample was taken from a study of control samples from healthy donors and cancer patients. CDR1 and CDR2 (germline): ENHRY, SYGVKD. The CDR3 spans 14 residues. Trimming removed 0 bases at V and 1 base at J, with 5 bases between. Profiled with immunoSEQ multiplex PCR; TCRdb holds only in-frame clones, not every one. The sample holds some 130,000 clones; 75% to 95% are singletons and the top ten take roughly 2.7%. The chain links TRBV10-3 to TRBJ2-3; no firm D call. Material for sequencing was blood. This receptor was taken from a man between 35 and 55 years old in good health. For the CDR3, the DNA is TGTGCCATCAGTGAGTCTGGCGGCACAGATACGCAGTATTTT. Residues: CAISESGGTDTQYF.